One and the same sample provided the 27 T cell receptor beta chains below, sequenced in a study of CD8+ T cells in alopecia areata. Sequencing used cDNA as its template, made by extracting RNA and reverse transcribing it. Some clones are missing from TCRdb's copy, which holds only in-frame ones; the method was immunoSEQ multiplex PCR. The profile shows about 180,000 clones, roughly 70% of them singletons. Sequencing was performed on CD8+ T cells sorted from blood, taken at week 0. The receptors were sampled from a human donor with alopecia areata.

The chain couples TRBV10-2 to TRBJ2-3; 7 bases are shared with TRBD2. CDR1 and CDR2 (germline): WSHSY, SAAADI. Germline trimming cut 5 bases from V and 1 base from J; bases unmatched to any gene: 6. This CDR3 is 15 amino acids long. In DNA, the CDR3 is TGCGCCAGCAGTCCGGGGGGATATGGCACAGATACGCAGTATTTT. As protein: CASSPGGYGTDTQYF.

The CDR3 region is CASSQGKGAYQPQHF. CDR3 sequence (DNA): TGTGCCAGCAGCCAGGGGAAAGGAGCTTATCAGCCCCAGCATTTT. V usage is TRBV4-2 and J usage is TRBJ1-5, with no clear D. V was trimmed by 3 bases and J by 5 bases, leaving 14 bases between them. The CDR3 covers 15 residues. Germline CDR1 is LGHNA and CDR2 is YNFKEQ.

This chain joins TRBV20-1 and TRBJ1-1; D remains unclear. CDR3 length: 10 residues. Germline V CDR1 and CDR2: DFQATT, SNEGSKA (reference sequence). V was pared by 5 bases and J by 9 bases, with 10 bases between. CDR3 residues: CSASPSKAFF. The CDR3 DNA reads TGCAGTGCTTCCCCCTCGAAAGCTTTCTTT.

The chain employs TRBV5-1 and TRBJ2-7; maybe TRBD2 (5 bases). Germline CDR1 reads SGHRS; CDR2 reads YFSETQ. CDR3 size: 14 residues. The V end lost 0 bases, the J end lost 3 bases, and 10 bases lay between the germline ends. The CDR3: CASSLASGGYEQYF. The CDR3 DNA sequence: TGCGCCAGCAGCTTGGCCAGCGGAGGCTACGAGCAGTACTTC.

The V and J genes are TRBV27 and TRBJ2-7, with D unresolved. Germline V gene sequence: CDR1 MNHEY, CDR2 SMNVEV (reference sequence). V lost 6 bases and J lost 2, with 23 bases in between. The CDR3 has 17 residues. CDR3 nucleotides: TGTGCCAGCAGAACCGACTTATTCGGCCCCCGCCCCTACGAGCAGTACTTC. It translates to CASRTDLFGPRPYEQYF.

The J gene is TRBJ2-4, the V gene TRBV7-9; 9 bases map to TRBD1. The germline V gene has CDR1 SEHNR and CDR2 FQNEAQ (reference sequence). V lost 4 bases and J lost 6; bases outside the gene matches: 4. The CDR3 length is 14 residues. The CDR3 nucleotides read TGTGCCAGCAGCTCAATGACAGGGGGAAACATTCAGTACTTC. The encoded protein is CASSSMTGGNIQYF.

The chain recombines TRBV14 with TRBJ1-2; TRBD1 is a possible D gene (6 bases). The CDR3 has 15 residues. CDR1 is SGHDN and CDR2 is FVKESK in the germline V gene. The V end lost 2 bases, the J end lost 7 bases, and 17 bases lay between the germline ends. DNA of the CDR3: TGTGCCAGCAGCCAAATCCCAGGGGACGTTTCTGGCTACACCTTC. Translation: CASSQIPGDVSGYTF.

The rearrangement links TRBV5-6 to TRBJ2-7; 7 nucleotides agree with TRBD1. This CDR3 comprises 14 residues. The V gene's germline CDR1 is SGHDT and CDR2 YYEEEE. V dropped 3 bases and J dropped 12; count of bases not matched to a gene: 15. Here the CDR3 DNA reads TGTGCCAGCAGCTCCGCTCCCGGACAGGCTAAACCGTACTTC. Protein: CASSSAPGQAKPYF.

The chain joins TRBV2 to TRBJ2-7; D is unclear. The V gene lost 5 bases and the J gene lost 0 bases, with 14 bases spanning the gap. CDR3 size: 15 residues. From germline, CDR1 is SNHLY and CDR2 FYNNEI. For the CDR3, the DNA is TGTGCCAGCAGTTCTCTGGAATTTAGCTCCTACGAGCAGTACTTC. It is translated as CASSSLEFSSYEQYF.

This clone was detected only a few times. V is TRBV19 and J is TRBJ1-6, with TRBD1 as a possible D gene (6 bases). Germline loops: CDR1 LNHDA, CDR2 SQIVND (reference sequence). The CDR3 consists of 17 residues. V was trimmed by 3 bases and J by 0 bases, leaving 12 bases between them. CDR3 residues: CASSMRQVSSYNSPLHF. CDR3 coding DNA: TGTGCCAGTAGTATGCGACAGGTCAGCTCCTATAATTCACCCCTCCACTTT.

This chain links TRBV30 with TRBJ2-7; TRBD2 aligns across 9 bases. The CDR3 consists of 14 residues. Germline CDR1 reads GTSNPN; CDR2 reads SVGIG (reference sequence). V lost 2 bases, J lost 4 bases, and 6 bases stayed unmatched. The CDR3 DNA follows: TGTGCCTGGAGTAGCAGCGGGGGGCCTTACGAGCAGTACTTC. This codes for CAWSSSGGPYEQYF.

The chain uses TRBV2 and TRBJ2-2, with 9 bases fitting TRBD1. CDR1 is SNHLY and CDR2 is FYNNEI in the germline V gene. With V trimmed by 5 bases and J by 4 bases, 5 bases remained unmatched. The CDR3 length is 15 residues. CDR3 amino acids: CASSTGTGITGELFF. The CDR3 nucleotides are TGTGCCAGCAGTACCGGGACAGGGATCACCGGGGAGCTGTTTTTT. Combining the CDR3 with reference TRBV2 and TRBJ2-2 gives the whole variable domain EPEVTQTPSHQVTQMGQEVILRCVPISNHLYFYWYRQILGQKVEFLVSFYNNEISEKSEIFDDQFSVERPDGSNFTLKIRSTKLEDSAMYFCASSTGTGITGELFFGEGSRLTVL.

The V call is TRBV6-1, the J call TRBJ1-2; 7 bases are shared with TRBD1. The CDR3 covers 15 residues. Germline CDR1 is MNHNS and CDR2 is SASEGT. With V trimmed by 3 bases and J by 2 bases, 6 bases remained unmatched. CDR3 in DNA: TGTGCCAGCAGTGAGGAGGGGGCCATCAACTATGGCTACACCTTC. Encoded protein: CASSEEGAINYGYTF.

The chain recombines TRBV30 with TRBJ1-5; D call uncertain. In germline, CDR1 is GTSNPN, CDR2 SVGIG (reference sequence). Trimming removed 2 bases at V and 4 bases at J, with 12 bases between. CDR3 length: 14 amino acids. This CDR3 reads CAWSLGIQNQPQHF. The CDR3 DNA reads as TGTGCCTGGAGTTTGGGTATCCAAAATCAGCCCCAGCATTTT.

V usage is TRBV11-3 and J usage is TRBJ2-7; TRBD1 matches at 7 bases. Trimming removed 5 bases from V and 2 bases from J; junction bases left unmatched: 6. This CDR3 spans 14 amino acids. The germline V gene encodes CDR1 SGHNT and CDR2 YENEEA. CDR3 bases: TGTGCCAGCAGCCCCCGGGACAGACCCTACGAGCAGTACTTC. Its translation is CASSPRDRPYEQYF.

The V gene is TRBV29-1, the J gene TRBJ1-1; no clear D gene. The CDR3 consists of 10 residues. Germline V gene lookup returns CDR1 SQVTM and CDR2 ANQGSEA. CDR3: CVPVTTEAFF. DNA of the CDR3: TGCGTGCCAGTCACCACTGAAGCTTTCTTT.

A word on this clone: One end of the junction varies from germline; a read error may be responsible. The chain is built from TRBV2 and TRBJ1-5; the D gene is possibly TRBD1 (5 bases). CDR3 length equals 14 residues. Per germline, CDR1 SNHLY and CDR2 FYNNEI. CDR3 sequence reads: CASREDRRNQPQHF. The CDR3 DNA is TGTGCCAGCAGGGAAGACAGACGGAATCAGCCCCAGCATTTT.

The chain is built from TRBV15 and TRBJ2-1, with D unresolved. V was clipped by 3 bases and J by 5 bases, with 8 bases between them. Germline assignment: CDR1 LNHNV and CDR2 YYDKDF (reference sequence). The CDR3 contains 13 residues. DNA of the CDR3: TGTGCCACCAGCAGCGCTCATAACAATGAGCAGTTCTTC. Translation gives CATSSAHNNEQFF.

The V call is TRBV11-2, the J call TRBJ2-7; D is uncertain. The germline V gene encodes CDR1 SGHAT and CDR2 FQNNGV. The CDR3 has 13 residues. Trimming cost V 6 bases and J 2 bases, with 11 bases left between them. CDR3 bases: TGTGCCAGCAGATCCATCCCAGCCTACGAGCAGTACTTC. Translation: CASRSIPAYEQYF.

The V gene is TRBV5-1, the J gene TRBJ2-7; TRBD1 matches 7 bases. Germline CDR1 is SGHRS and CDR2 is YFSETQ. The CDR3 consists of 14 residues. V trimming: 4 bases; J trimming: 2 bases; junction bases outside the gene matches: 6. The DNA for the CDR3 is TGCGCCAGCAGCATCAACAGGGGAGCCTACGAGCAGTACTTC. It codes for CASSINRGAYEQYF.

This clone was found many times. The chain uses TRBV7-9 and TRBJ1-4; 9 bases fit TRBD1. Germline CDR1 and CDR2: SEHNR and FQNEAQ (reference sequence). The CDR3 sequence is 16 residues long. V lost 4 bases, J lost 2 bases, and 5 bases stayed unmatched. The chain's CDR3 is CASSSNRGPTNEKLFF. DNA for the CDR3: TGTGCCAGCAGCTCTAACAGGGGGCCTACTAATGAAAAACTGTTTTTT.

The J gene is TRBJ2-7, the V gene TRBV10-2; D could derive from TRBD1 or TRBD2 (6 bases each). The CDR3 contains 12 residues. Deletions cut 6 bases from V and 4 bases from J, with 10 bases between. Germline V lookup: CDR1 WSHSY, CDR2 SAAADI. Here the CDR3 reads CASSEGGYEQYF. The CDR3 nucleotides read TGCGCCAGCAGCGAAGGGGGGTACGAGCAGTACTTC.

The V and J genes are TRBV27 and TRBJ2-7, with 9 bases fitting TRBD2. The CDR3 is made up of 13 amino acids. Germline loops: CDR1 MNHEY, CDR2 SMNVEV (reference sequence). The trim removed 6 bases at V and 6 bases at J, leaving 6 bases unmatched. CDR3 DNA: TGTGCCAGCAGCGCGGGGGGGAGCCGCGAGCAGTACTTC. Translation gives CASSAGGSREQYF.

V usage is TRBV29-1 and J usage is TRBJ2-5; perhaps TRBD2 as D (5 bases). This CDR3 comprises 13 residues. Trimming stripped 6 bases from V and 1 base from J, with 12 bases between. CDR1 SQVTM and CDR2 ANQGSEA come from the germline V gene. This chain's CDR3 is CSVEYRGQETQYF. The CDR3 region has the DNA TGCAGCGTCGAGTACCGGGGCCAAGAGACCCAGTACTTC. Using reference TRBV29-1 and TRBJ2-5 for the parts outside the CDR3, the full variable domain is SAVISQKPSRDICQRGTSLTIQCQVDSQVTMMFWYRQQPGQSLTLIATANQGSEATYESGFVIDKFPISRPNLTFSTLTVSNMSPEDSSIYLCSVEYRGQETQYFGPGTRLLVL.

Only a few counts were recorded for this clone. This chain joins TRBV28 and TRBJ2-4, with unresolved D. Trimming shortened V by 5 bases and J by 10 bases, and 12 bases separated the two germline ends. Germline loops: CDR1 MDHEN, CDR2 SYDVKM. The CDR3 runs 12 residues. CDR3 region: CASSPQSQIQYF. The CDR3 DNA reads TGTGCCAGCAGTCCCCAGTCACAAATTCAGTACTTC.

The CDR3 coding sequence is TGTGCCAGCAGCCAAGATAGGTTCGGAAGAGACCAAGAGACCCAGTACTTC. Its protein product is CASSQDRFGRDQETQYF. This chain joins TRBV4-2 and TRBJ2-5, with unresolved D. This CDR3 is 17 amino acids long. Germline CDR1 and CDR2: LGHNA and YNFKEQ. Trimming shortened V by 0 bases and J by 0 bases, and 14 bases separated the two germline ends.

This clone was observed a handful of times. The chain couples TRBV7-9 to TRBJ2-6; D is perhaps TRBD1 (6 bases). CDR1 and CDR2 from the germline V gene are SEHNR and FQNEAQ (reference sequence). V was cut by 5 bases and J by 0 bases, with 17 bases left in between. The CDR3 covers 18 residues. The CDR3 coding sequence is TGTGCCAGCAGCCCCTCCAGGGGAACCTCCTCTGGGGCCAACGTCCTGACTTTC. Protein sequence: CASSPSRGTSSGANVLTF.